These T cell receptor beta chains were read from a single sample in a study of cytomegalovirus exposure and HLA in healthy donors. The data were produced by immunoSEQ multiplex PCR, yet TCRdb's version contains in-frame clones alone and is incomplete. This sample has under 55,000 clones, with about 73% found just once. The sequenced sample consisted of PBMCs. The source of these receptors is a young man in good health and CMV-seronegative. The CDR3 runs from the conserved cysteine through the conserved F or W. Fields, in order: clone size, V gene, D gene, J gene, CDR3 protein, CDR3 DNA. D genes are given only for firm matches. A clone size is listed for some rows: how often the clone was seen (once, few, many), or a class if it is expanded.

-	TRBV14	TRBD2	TRBJ2-7	CASSQELAGGYEQYF	TGTGCCAGCAGCCAAGAACTAGCGGGGGGCTACGAGCAGTACTTC
-	TRBV6-4	-	TRBJ1-5	CASSEQTNQPQHF	TGTGCCAGCAGTGAACAGACGAATCAGCCCCAGCATTTT
-	TRBV28	-	TRBJ1-5	CASSLPPSSNQPQHF	TGTGCCAGCAGTTTGCCTCCGAGTAGCAATCAGCCCCAGCATTTT
-	TRBV5-1	TRBD1	TRBJ1-4	CASSETGKDHEKLFF	TGCGCCAGCAGCGAGACAGGGAAAGATCATGAAAAACTGTTTTTT
-	TRBV11-3	TRBD1	TRBJ2-4	CASSSDRDKNIQYF	TGTGCCAGCAGCTCTGACAGGGACAAAAACATTCAGTACTTC
-	TRBV7-2	TRBD2	TRBJ2-1	CASSFGLANEQFF	TGTGCCAGCAGCTTCGGACTAGCCAATGAGCAGTTCTTC
few	TRBV7-8	TRBD1	TRBJ1-4	CASSATGTNEKLFF	TGTGCCAGCAGCGCGACAGGGACAAATGAAAAACTGTTTTTT
-	TRBV28	TRBD1	TRBJ1-1	CASSRGQGATEAFF	TGTGCCAGCAGCCGCGGACAGGGGGCGACTGAAGCTTTCTTT
-	TRBV20-1	-	TRBJ2-7	CSARTGDEQYF	TGCAGTGCTAGGACAGGCGACGAGCAGTACTTC
once	TRBV2	TRBD1	TRBJ1-1	CASSAAPYRTGKENTEAFF	TGTGCCAGCAGTGCTGCTCCTTACAGGACAGGGAAAGAAAACACTGAAGCTTTCTTT
-	TRBV18	-	TRBJ1-2	CASSPQGNYGYTF	TGTGCCAGCTCACCCCAGGGGAACTATGGCTACACCTTC
once	TRBV7-8	-	TRBJ1-1	CASSLDGTEAFF	TGTGCCAGCAGCTTAGACGGTACCGAAGCTTTCTTT
once	TRBV4-3	-	TRBJ2-2	CASSRDPGDTGELFF	TGCGCCAGCAGCCGAGACCCAGGGGACACCGGGGAGCTGTTTTTT
-	TRBV6-6	-	TRBJ2-7	CASSSPTLSSYEQYF	TGTGCCAGCAGTTCGCCGACTCTTAGCTCCTACGAGCAGTACTTC
-	TRBV12-5	-	TRBJ1-2	CASGLDPVGYGYTF	TGTGCTAGTGGTTTGGATCCGGTCGGCTATGGCTACACCTTC
-	TRBV5-1	-	TRBJ1-1	CASSLVWRTEAFF	TGCGCCAGCAGCTTGGTATGGCGGACTGAAGCTTTCTTT
-	TRBV29-1	-	TRBJ1-4	CSVEREKLFF	TGCAGCGTTGAACGTGAAAAACTGTTTTTT
-	TRBV18	-	TRBJ1-1	CASSSLTGFTEAFF	TGTGCCAGCTCAAGTCTAACAGGGTTCACTGAAGCTTTCTTT
few	TRBV7-9	-	TRBJ2-1	CASSLSGLMNYNEQFF	TGTGCCAGCAGCTTATCGGGGTTGATGAACTACAATGAGCAGTTCTTC
once	TRBV5-1	-	TRBJ2-7	CASSARDNRDEQYF	TGCGCCAGCAGCGCCCGGGACAATCGAGACGAGCAGTACTTC
-	TRBV5-1	-	TRBJ2-1	CASSYSGLDNEQFF	TGCGCCAGCAGCTATAGCGGCCTAGACAATGAGCAGTTCTTC
-	TRBV2	-	TRBJ1-2	CASRRTRDGYTF	TGTGCCAGCAGACGTACTAGGGATGGCTACACCTTC
-	TRBV19	-	TRBJ1-2	CASSTVGTPDGYTF	TGTGCCAGTAGTACCGTTGGGACACCAGATGGCTACACCTTC
-	TRBV19	TRBD2	TRBJ2-7	CASSTPSGRSYEQYF	TGTGCCAGTAGTACCCCTAGCGGGCGGTCCTACGAGCAGTACTTC
-	TRBV5-6	TRBD1	TRBJ1-1	CASSLVGSTGHTEAFF	TGTGCCAGCAGCTTGGTGGGGTCGACAGGGCACACTGAAGCTTTCTTT
few	TRBV6-5	TRBD1	TRBJ1-6	CASSYFGTGDSPLHF	TGTGCCAGCAGTTACTTCGGGACAGGGGATTCACCCCTCCACTTT
-	TRBV28	-	TRBJ1-1	CASIKQARNTEAFF	TGTGCCAGCATAAAACAGGCAAGGAACACTGAAGCTTTCTTT
once	TRBV28	-	TRBJ1-2	CASSPSGGDYGYTF	TGTGCCAGCAGTCCCAGTGGGGGGGACTATGGCTACACCTTC
-	TRBV29-1	-	TRBJ2-7	CSVATFQGYEQYF	TGCAGCGTCGCCACTTTTCAGGGCTACGAGCAGTACTTC
once	TRBV7-9	-	TRBJ1-1	CASSLFDADTEAFF	TGTGCCAGCAGCCTCTTCGATGCGGACACTGAAGCTTTCTTT
-	TRBV28	-	TRBJ1-1	CASSLGGTGTEAFF	TGTGCCAGCAGTTTAGGGGGGACGGGGACTGAAGCTTTCTTT
-	TRBV6-6	TRBD1	TRBJ2-3	CASANLKQGADTQYF	TGTGCCAGCGCCAACCTTAAACAGGGGGCAGATACGCAGTATTTT
-	TRBV29-1	TRBD2	TRBJ2-1	CSVEGSGFSNEQFF	TGCAGCGTTGAAGGTAGCGGGTTTAGCAATGAGCAGTTCTTC
-	TRBV29-1	-	TRBJ1-1	CSVAEASAEAFF	TGCAGCGTGGCAGAGGCTTCGGCCGAAGCTTTCTTT
-	TRBV5-6	TRBD2	TRBJ2-1	CASSPPSGRSGNEQFF	TGTGCCAGCAGCCCCCCTAGCGGGAGAAGCGGCAATGAGCAGTTCTTC
-	TRBV9	TRBD1	TRBJ1-2	CASSVAPTGGDTF	TGTGCCAGCAGCGTAGCGCCGACAGGGGGCGACACCTTC
-	TRBV7-2	TRBD1	TRBJ2-7	CASSLEGTGTYEQYF	TGTGCCAGCAGCTTAGAAGGGACAGGTACCTACGAGCAGTACTTC
-	TRBV27	TRBD1	TRBJ1-1	CASSPTGDTEAFF	TGTGCCAGCAGTCCAACAGGGGACACTGAAGCTTTCTTT
-	TRBV6-5	-	TRBJ2-7	CASSYSRVVDEQYF	TGTGCCAGCAGTTACTCGCGCGTTGTGGACGAGCAGTACTTC
-	TRBV4-2	-	TRBJ1-2	CASSQERSRDYGYTF	TGTGCCAGCAGCCAAGAAAGGAGCAGGGACTATGGCTACACCTTC
-	TRBV29-1	TRBD2	TRBJ2-5	CSAGAGGETQYF	TGCAGCGCCGGAGCGGGGGGGGAGACCCAGTACTTC